Each of the 30 T cell receptor beta chains below was sequenced from the same sample in a study of cytomegalovirus exposure and HLA in healthy donors (dated by TCRdb to about 2017). The method behind the library was the immunoSEQ multiplex PCR assay. A mixture of 60 forward primers for TCR Vbeta segments and 13 reverse primers for TCR Jbeta segments was used in the multiplex PCR. TCRdb re-hosts the immuneACCESS table, in-frame sequences only. Its copies lack some clones; in the studies checked, an unresolved V gene accounts for under half of them, and the cause for the rest is not known. Within this sample are approximately 160,000 clones, with over 60% of them counted one time only. About 1.5% of the sample lies in the top ten. Source material: PBMCs. Receptors originate from a woman aged 25 to 45 in good health and CMV-seronegative.

V gene TRBV19 combines with J gene TRBJ1-6, with D unresolved. Germline CDR1 reads LNHDA; CDR2 reads SQIVND (reference sequence). The CDR3 is 14 residues long. The germline V and J ends were trimmed by 10 bases and 5 bases, with 15 bases remaining between them. The CDR3 here is CATRGAGNNSPLHF. CDR3 DNA sequence: TGTGCCACCCGGGGAGCGGGTAATAATTCACCCCTCCACTTT.

The gene calls are TRBV6-1 and TRBJ2-4; tentative D call: TRBD1 (6 bases). With 3 bases removed from V and 0 bases from J, the gap between germline ends came to 18 bases. The CDR3 runs to 18 residues. Germline loops: CDR1 MNHNS, CDR2 SASEGT. CDR3 nucleotide sequence: TGTGCCAGCAGTGACCACAGGGAGATAGGCCCAGCCAAAAACATTCAGTACTTC. It specifies CASSDHREIGPAKNIQYF.

This clone has just a few counts. V is TRBV28 and J is TRBJ1-1; no clear D gene. The CDR3 loop spans 14 amino acids. From germline, CDR1 is MDHEN and CDR2 SYDVKM. Trimming took off 2 bases at V and 1 base at J, with 8 bases between the two ends. CDR3 loop: CASSLGRANTEAFF. The CDR3 nucleotides are TGTGCCAGCAGTTTAGGGCGGGCGAACACTGAAGCTTTCTTT. Looking up the rest from reference TRBV28 and TRBJ1-1 gives the full variable domain: DVKVTQSSRYLVKRTGEKVFLECVQDMDHENMFWYRQDPGLGLRLIYFSYDVKMKEKGDIPEGYSVSREKKERFSLILESASTNQTSMYLCASSLGRANTEAFFGQGTRLTVV.

V gene TRBV4-2 combines with J gene TRBJ1-1; maybe TRBD1 (6 bases). Trimming cost V 5 bases and J 6 bases, with 16 bases left between them. CDR1 LGHNA and CDR2 YNFKEQ come from the germline V gene. CDR3 length: 14 residues. Here the CDR3 DNA reads TGTGCCAGCAGCTTCTTACAGGGAAGGCCTGAAGCTTTCTTT. It codes for CASSFLQGRPEAFF.

The chain carries TRBV19 and TRBJ2-1, with 12 bases identical to TRBD2. Looked up from germline, CDR1 is LNHDA and CDR2 is SQIVND (reference sequence). With V trimmed by 5 bases and J by 1 base, 3 bases remained unmatched. The CDR3 totals 16 residues. In DNA form, the CDR3 reads TGTGCCAGTAGTGTCGGACTAGCGGGGTCCTACAATGAGCAGTTCTTC. Its protein is CASSVGLAGSYNEQFF.

V and J are TRBV25-1 and TRBJ1-1; TRBD1 might be the D (5 bases). The CDR3 spans 16 residues. Germline V gene data show CDR1 as MGHDK and CDR2 as SYGVNS. V was pared by 5 bases and J by 5 bases, with 21 bases between. The CDR3 loop is CASSNLWGGVGTEAFF. The CDR3 region has the DNA TGTGCCAGCAGTAACTTGTGGGGGGGGGTAGGAACTGAAGCTTTCTTT.

The chain links TRBV7-3 to TRBJ1-3; D remains ambiguous. V lost 5 bases and J lost 4, with 9 bases in between. Germline assignment: CDR1 SGHTA and CDR2 FQGTGA. This CDR3 contains 13 residues. CDR3 sequence: CASSHSSGNTIYF. In DNA, the CDR3 is TGTGCCAGCAGCCATTCATCCGGAAACACCATATATTTT. The full variable domain, rest sourced from reference TRBV7-3 and TRBJ1-3, is GAGVSQTPSNKVTEKGKYVELRCDPISGHTALYWYRQSLGQGPEFLIYFQGTGAADDSGLPNDRFFAVRPEGSVSTLKIQRTERGDSAVYLCASSHSSGNTIYFGEGSWLTVV.

The V gene is TRBV5-4, the J gene TRBJ1-1; TRBD1 matches 11 bases. CDR1 is SGHNT and CDR2 is YYREEE in the germline V gene (reference sequence). After removal of 4 bases from V and 4 bases from J, the junction contained 6 bases not matched to a gene. The CDR3 is made up of 15 amino acids. The CDR3: CASSGDRGSSTEAFF. The CDR3 coding sequence is TGTGCCAGCAGCGGGGACAGGGGGTCCAGCACTGAAGCTTTCTTT.

The chain is built from TRBV15 and TRBJ1-2; no reliable D call. V lost 1 base to trimming and J lost 9 bases, with 15 bases between them. The CDR3 consists of 14 residues. Germline V lookup: CDR1 LNHNV, CDR2 YYDKDF (reference sequence). In DNA, the CDR3 is TGTGCCACCAGCAGAGTCGAGACTCAGTGTCGCTACACCTTC. It is translated as CATSRVETQCRYTF.

About this clone: Other DNA sequences in this sample translate to the same CDR3. The rearrangement joins TRBV30 to TRBJ1-2; D not certain. The germline gives CDR1 GTSNPN, CDR2 SVGIG (reference sequence). Trimming removed 2 bases at V and 8 bases at J, with 9 bases between. This CDR3 contains 11 residues. The CDR3: CAWSLGGGYTF. In DNA, the CDR3 is TGTGCCTGGAGTCTAGGTGGCGGCTACACCTTC.

The chain combines TRBV5-1 with TRBJ1-1; the D is unclear. The CDR3 is 13 residues long. Trimming left V 1 base short and J 11 bases short, with 15 bases between. Looked up from germline, CDR1 is SGHRS and CDR2 is YFSETQ. The CDR3 reads CASSLRTPEEAFF. CDR3 in DNA: TGCGCCAGCAGCTTGCGGACCCCGGAGGAGGCTTTCTTT.

The count of this clone is one. This sequence joins TRBV9 and TRBJ2-1; 8 nucleotides agree with TRBD2. Unmatched junction bases numbered 11, after V lost 3 bases and J lost 9 bases. The CDR3 extends over 15 amino acids. Germline CDR1 is SGDLS and CDR2 is YYNGEE. CDR3 residues: CASSGPGLGGVEQFF. The CDR3 DNA follows: TGTGCCAGCAGCGGACCGGGACTAGGAGGCGTTGAGCAGTTCTTC.

The chain is built from TRBV5-1 and TRBJ2-5, with 12 nucleotides matching TRBD2. The CDR3 is made up of 17 amino acids. Germline assignment: CDR1 SGHRS and CDR2 YFSETQ. V was pared by 4 bases and J by 5 bases, with 12 bases of the junction left unmatched. Here the CDR3 reads CASSPNPTSGGGETQYF. DNA for the CDR3: TGCGCCAGCAGCCCAAATCCGACTAGCGGGGGCGGGGAGACCCAGTACTTC.

The chain joins TRBV6-1 to TRBJ1-2, with D possibly TRBD1 on 6 matching bases. Trimming removed 1 base from V and 5 bases from J, with 8 bases in between. CDR1 is MNHNS, CDR2 SASEGT, per germline. This CDR3 contains 13 residues. The CDR3 loop is CASSEVTGYGYTF. CDR3 nucleotide sequence: TGTGCCAGCAGTGAAGTTACAGGGTATGGCTACACCTTC.

V is TRBV5-1 and J is TRBJ2-1, with 13 bases fitting TRBD2. The V gene end was trimmed by 4 bases and the J gene end by 4 bases; junction bases not matched to a gene: 5. This CDR3 has 16 amino acids. Germline-derived CDR1 and CDR2 are SGHRS and YFSETQ. As DNA, the CDR3 is TGCGCCAGCAGCATAGGACTAGCGGGAGTTTACAATGAGCAGTTCTTC. Amino acids: CASSIGLAGVYNEQFF.

This chain joins TRBV4-1 and TRBJ2-7; D might be TRBD2 (7 bases). The CDR3 covers 16 residues. V was pared by 2 bases and J by 0 bases, with 14 bases between. Germline V lookup: CDR1 MGHRA, CDR2 YSYEKL. CDR3 nucleotide sequence: TGCGCCAGCAGCCAACCCCGAGGGGGGGGCTCCTACGAGCAGTACTTC. Its protein product is CASSQPRGGGSYEQYF.

The chain employs TRBV6-6 and TRBJ1-4; a weak D match, TRBD1 (6 bases). The CDR3 spans 15 residues. V was trimmed by 6 bases and J by 6 bases, leaving 17 bases between them. The germline V gene encodes CDR1 MNHNY and CDR2 SVGAGI (reference sequence). The CDR3 bases are TGTGCCAGCAGAGACCGGGGACAAACCCATGAAAAACTGTTTTTT. It translates to CASRDRGQTHEKLFF.

The chain recombines TRBV5-4 with TRBJ1-2; 7 positions match TRBD1. From germline, CDR1 is SGHNT and CDR2 YYREEE (reference sequence). The CDR3 runs 17 residues. Losses at the gene ends were 0 bases for V and 3 bases for J; bases not matched to a gene: 11. The CDR3: CASSLGKPGQKYYGYTF. CDR3 sequence (DNA): TGTGCCAGCAGCTTGGGGAAGCCGGGACAGAAGTACTATGGCTACACCTTC.

The V and J genes are TRBV29-1 and TRBJ1-1; D not resolved. The germline V gene encodes CDR1 SQVTM and CDR2 ANQGSEA. V was shortened by 7 bases and J by 4 bases, with 16 bases between the two germline ends. The CDR3 sequence is 13 residues long. Written as DNA, the CDR3 is TGCAGCGCTTCATCGGTCTCGGGCACTGAAGCTTTCTTT. Encoded protein: CSASSVSGTEAFF.

The V and J genes are TRBV5-5 and TRBJ2-7; D unresolved. Germline V lookup: CDR1 SGHKS, CDR2 YYEKEE (reference sequence). This CDR3 has 16 amino acids. V gave up 0 bases and J gave up 3 bases, with 16 bases separating them. The chain's CDR3 is CASSLAVHDAIYEQYF. The DNA of the CDR3 is TGTGCCAGCAGCTTGGCCGTACACGATGCCATCTACGAGCAGTACTTC.

This clone has more than one count but fewer than ten. The CDR3 coding sequence is TGTGCCAGCAGCCAAGATCGTACAGTTCGTTCACCCCTCCACTTT. Its protein is CASSQDRTVRSPLHF. The chain employs TRBV14 and TRBJ1-6; D remains ambiguous. CDR3 size: 15 residues. The V gene's germline CDR1 is SGHDN and CDR2 FVKESK. The V end was cut by 0 bases, the J end by 9 bases, with 12 bases between.

This sequence joins TRBV2 and TRBJ2-4, with TRBD1 as a possible D gene (5 bases). From germline, CDR1 is SNHLY and CDR2 FYNNEI. This CDR3 is built from 13 residues. Trimming left V 2 bases short and J 13 bases short, with 15 bases between. CDR3 bases: TGTGCCAGCAGTGAAACTTTACAGGCACAACAGTACTTC. The encoded protein is CASSETLQAQQYF.

This clone was seen more than once but under ten times. The chain has TRBV10-3 and TRBJ1-1; D ambiguous. Between the trimmed V and J ends, which lost 4 bases and 5 bases, there was a span of 14 bases. Germline V gene data show CDR1 as ENHRY and CDR2 as SYGVKD. CDR3 length equals 14 residues. This chain's CDR3 is CAISGSGEGTEAFF. The CDR3 DNA follows: TGTGCCATCAGTGGGTCCGGTGAGGGAACTGAAGCTTTCTTT.

V and J are TRBV15 and TRBJ2-4; 7 bases are a match to TRBD2. Germline-derived CDR1 and CDR2 are LNHNV and YYDKDF (reference sequence). The junction had 2 bases not matched to a gene; V was cut back by 0 bases and J by 0 bases. The CDR3 runs 16 residues. In nucleotides, the CDR3 is TGTGCCACCAGCAGAGAGTGGGGGGGAGCCAAAAACATTCAGTACTTC. Translating it yields CATSREWGGAKNIQYF.

The chain joins TRBV7-9 to TRBJ2-1; D might be TRBD2 (5 bases). V gave up 0 bases and J gave up 10 bases, with 10 bases separating them. The CDR3 is 13 amino acids. Germline assignment: CDR1 SEHNR and CDR2 FQNEAQ (reference sequence). The CDR3 protein is CASSLALGGEQFF. As DNA, the CDR3 is TGTGCCAGCAGCTTAGCGTTGGGCGGGGAGCAGTTCTTC.

The chain couples TRBV5-6 to TRBJ2-4, with 8 bases aligning to TRBD1. This CDR3 is built from 12 residues. Trimming cost V 6 bases and J 11 bases; bases outside gene matches: 7. Germline V lookup: CDR1 SGHDT, CDR2 YYEEEE. The CDR3 loop is CASNLDRGFQYF. CDR3 bases: TGTGCCAGCAACCTTGACAGGGGCTTTCAGTACTTC.

V is TRBV30 and J is TRBJ1-1; D is uncertain. This CDR3 has 13 residues. Trimming removed 0 bases at V and 1 base at J, with 6 bases between. Germline V gene data show CDR1 as GTSNPN and CDR2 as SVGIG (reference sequence). The CDR3 nucleotides read TGTGCCTGGAGTGTGAGCGCGAACACTGAAGCTTTCTTT. Amino acids: CAWSVSANTEAFF.

V and J are TRBV5-6 and TRBJ2-7; 7 nucleotides line up with TRBD1. V lost 3 bases to trimming and J lost 3 bases; unmatched junction nucleotides: 12. The CDR3 consists of 16 residues. From germline, CDR1 is SGHDT and CDR2 YYEEEE. For the CDR3, the DNA is TGTGCCAGCAGCTCCTACCCGGACAGGTCGATCTACGAGCAGTACTTC. Translation: CASSSYPDRSIYEQYF.

About this clone itself: Other DNA sequences in the sample encode the same CDR3. The chain links TRBV10-3 to TRBJ1-5, with TRBD1 matching 7 bases. The ends lost 2 bases at V and 2 bases at J; junction bases unmatched: 0. In germline, CDR1 is ENHRY, CDR2 SYGVKD. CDR3 length: 14 residues. The CDR3 DNA reads as TGTGCCATCAGTGAGACAGGGGGCAATCAGCCCCAGCATTTT. Its translation: CAISETGGNQPQHF.

The chain recombines TRBV5-1 with TRBJ2-3; 7 nucleotides align to TRBD2. The CDR3 has 15 amino acids. V gave up 2 bases and J gave up 3 bases; unmatched junction bases: 6. Germline assignment: CDR1 SGHRS and CDR2 YFSETQ. The CDR3 spells CASSFEGGVTDTQYF. In nucleotides, the CDR3 is TGCGCCAGCAGCTTTGAGGGAGGGGTAACAGATACGCAGTATTTT.